Below, one TCR beta chain is given with its context. A read error may account for a junction end that differs from germline. The data are from a study of response to subunit inactivated influenza vaccine. TCRdb re-analysed the RT-PCR reads in MiXCR, keeping a single row per CDR3 protein. The sample has approximately 500,000 distinct CDR3 sequences, under 25% seen once. The CDR3 runs 12 residues. Germline V gene data show CDR1 as SGDLS and CDR2 as YYNGEE. These data were also reused for a study on T cells expressing NK-cell markers. That work contributes: Scientists made TCR beta cDNA using 5'RACE template switching with UMIs. Six donors had dominant NKG2C+ clonotypes that comprised about 1.0-7.0% of their CD8+ T cells. Expanded NKG2C+ T cell clones were not confirmed as HCMV-specific.

The chain recombines TRBV9 with TRBJ2-3; D call uncertain. The sequenced sample was CD4+ T cells sorted from PBMCs, obtained 11 to 12 days after vaccination. The sequence derives from a man between 45 and 60 years old who received an inactivated influenza vaccine. The CDR3 DNA follows: TGTGCCAGAAGCGTAGATGGAGATACGCAGTATTTT. Protein sequence: CARSVDGDTQYF.